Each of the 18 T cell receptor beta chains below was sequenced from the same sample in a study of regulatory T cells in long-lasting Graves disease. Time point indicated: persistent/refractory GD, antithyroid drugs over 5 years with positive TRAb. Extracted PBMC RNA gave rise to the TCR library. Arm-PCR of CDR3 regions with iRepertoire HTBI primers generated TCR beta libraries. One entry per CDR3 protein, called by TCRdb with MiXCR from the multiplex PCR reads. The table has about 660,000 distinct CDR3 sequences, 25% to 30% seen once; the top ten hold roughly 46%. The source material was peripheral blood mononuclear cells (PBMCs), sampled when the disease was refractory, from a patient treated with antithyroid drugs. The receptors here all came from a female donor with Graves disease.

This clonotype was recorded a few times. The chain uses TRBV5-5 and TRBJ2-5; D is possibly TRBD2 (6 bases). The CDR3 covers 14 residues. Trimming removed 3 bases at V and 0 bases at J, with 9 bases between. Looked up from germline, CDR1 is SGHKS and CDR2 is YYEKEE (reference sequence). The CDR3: CASSYRGYQETQYF. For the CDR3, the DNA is TGTGCCAGCAGCTACCGGGGGTACCAAGAGACCCAGTACTTC.

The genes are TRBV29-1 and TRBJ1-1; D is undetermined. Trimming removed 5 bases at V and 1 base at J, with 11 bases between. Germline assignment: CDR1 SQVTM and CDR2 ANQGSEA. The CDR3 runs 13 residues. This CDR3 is CSVRGWGNTEAFF. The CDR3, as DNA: TGCAGCGTTCGGGGATGGGGGAACACTGAAGCTTTCTTT. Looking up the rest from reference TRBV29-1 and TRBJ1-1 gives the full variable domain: SAVISQKPSRDICQRGTSLTIQCQVDSQVTMMFWYRQQPGQSLTLIATANQGSEATYESGFVIDKFPISRPNLTFSTLTVSNMSPEDSSIYLCSVRGWGNTEAFFGQGTRLTVV.

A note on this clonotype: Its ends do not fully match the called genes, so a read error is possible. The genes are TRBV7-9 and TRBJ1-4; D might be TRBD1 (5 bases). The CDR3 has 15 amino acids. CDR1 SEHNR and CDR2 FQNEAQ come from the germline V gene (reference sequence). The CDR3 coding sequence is TGTGCCAGCAGCTTGGCCGGGACGGCTAAAGAAAAACTGTTTTTT. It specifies CASSLAGTAKEKLFF. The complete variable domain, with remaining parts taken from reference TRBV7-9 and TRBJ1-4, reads DTGVSQNPRHKITKRGQNVTFRCDPISEHNRLYWYRQTLGQGPEFLTYFQNEAQLEKSRLLSDRFSAERPKGSFSTLEIQRTEQGDSAMYLCASSLAGTAKEKLFFGSGTQLSVL.

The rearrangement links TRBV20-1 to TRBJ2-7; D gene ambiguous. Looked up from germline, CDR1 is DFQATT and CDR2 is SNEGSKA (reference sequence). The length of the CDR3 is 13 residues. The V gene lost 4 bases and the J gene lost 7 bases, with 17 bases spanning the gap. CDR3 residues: CSATTDVPWEQYF. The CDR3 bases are TGCAGTGCTACCACTGACGTCCCCTGGGAGCAGTACTTC.

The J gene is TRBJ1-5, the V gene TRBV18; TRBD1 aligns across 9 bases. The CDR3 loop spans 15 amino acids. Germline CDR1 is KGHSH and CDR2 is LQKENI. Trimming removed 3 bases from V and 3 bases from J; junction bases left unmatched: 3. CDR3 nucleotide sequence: TGTGCCAGCTCACCTAGGGACAGGGCCAATCAGCCCCAGCATTTT. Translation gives CASSPRDRANQPQHF.

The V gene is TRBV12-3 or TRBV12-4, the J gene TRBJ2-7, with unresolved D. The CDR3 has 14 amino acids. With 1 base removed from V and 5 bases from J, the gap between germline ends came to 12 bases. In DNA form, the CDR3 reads TGTGCCAGCAGTTTAGAGGAAAGGGCGAACGAGCAGTACTTC. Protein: CASSLEERANEQYF.

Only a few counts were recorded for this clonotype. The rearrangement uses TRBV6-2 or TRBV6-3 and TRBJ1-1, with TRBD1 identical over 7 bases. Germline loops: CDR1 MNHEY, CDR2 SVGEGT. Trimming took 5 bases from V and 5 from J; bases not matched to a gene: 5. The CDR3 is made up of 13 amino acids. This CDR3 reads CASSEQGRTEAFF. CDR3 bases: TGTGCCAGCAGTGAACAGGGGAGAACTGAAGCTTTCTTT.

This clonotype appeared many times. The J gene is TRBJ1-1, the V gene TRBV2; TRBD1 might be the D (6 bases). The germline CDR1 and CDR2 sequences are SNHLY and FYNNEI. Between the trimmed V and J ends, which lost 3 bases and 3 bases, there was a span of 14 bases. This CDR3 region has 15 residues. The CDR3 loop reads CASSEVPNRDTEAFF. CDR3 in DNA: TGTGCCAGCAGTGAGGTTCCGAACAGGGACACTGAAGCTTTCTTT.

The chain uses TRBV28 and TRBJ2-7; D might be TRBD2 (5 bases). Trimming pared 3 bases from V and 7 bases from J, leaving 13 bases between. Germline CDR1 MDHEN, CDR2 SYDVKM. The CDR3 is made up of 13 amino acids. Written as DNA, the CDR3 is TGTGCCAGCAGTTTGGCGAGGGTAAGGGAGCAGTACTTC. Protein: CASSLARVREQYF. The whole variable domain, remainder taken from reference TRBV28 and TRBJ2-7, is DVKVTQSSRYLVKRTGEKVFLECVQDMDHENMFWYRQDPGLGLRLIYFSYDVKMKEKGDIPEGYSVSREKKERFSLILESASTNQTSMYLCASSLARVREQYFGPGTRLTVT.

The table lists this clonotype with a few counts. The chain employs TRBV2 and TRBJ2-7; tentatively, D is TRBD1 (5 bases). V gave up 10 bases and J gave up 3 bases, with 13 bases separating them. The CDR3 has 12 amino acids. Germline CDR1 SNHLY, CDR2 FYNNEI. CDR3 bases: TGTGCCACCCAACGGACAAACTACGAGCAGTACTTC. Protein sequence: CATQRTNYEQYF.

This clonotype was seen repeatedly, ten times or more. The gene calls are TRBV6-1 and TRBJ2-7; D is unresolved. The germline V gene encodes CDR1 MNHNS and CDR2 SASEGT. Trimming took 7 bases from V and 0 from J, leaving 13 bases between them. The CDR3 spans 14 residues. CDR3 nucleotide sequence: TGTGCCAGCACGCCCGGGTCGCGCTCCTACGAGCAGTACTTC. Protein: CASTPGSRSYEQYF.

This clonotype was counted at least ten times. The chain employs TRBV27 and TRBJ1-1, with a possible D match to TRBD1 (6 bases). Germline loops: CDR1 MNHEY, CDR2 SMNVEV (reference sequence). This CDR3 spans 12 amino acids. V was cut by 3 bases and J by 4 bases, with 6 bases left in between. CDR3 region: CASSFRGTEAFF. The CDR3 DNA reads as TGTGCCAGCAGTTTCAGGGGCACTGAAGCTTTCTTT.

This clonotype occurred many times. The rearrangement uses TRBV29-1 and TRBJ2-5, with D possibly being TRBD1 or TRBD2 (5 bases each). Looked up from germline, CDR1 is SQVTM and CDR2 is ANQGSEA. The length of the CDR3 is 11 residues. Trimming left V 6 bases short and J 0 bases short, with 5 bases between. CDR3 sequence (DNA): TGCAGCGTGGGACACCAAGAGACCCAGTACTTC. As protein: CSVGHQETQYF.

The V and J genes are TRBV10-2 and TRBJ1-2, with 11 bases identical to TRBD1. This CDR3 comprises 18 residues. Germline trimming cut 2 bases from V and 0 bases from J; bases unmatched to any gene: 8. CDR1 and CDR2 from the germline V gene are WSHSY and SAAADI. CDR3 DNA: TGCGCCAGCAGTGAGCCCGGGGACAGGGGGTTTCCTAACTATGGCTACACCTTC. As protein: CASSEPGDRGFPNYGYTF.

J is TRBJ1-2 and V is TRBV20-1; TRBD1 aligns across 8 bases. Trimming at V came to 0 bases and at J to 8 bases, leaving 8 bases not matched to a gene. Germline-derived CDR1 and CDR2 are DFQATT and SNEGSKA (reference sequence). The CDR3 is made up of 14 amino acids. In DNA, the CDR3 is TGCAGTGCTAGAGAGCAGGGACAGGAATCGGGCTACACCTTC. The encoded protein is CSAREQGQESGYTF.

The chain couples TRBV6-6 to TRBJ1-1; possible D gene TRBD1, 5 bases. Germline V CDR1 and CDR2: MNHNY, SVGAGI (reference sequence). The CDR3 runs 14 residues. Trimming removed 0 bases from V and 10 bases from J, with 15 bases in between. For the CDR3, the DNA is TGTGCCAGCAGTTACTCGGGGGTGAGGGCCGGAGCTTTCTTT. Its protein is CASSYSGVRAGAFF.

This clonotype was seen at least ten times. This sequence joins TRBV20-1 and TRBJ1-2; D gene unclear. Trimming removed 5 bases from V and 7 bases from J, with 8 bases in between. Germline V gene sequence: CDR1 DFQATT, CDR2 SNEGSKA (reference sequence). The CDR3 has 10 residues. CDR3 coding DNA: TGCAGTGCTGTCGATCGTGGCTACACCTTC. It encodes CSAVDRGYTF.

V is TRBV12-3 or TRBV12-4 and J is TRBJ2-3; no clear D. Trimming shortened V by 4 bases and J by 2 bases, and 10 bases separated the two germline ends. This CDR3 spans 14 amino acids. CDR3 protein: CASSSDWLTDTQYF. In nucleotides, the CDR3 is TGTGCCAGCAGTTCCGACTGGCTCACAGATACGCAGTATTTT.